The present T cell receptor (beta chain) was sequenced within a study of T cell responses to AZD1222 COVID-19 vaccine. Concerning this clone: Its cognate antigen is unknown.

Study findings and constraints: The number of AZD1222 recipients seropositive at baseline was only 5 to 7.

Trimming cost V 1 base and J 4 bases, with 7 bases left between them. CDR1 MGHRA and CDR2 YSYEKL come from the germline V gene. The CDR3 contains 14 residues. Assay used: immunoSEQ multiplex PCR; TCRdb lists only in-frame clones, some missing. The data contain some 100,000 clones, less than 90% of them seen just once; the ten biggest clones take up around 15%. The chain has TRBV4-1 and TRBJ2-2; tentative D call: TRBD1 (6 bases). The input for sequencing was peripheral blood, taken on day 0 of AZD1222 vaccination. The sequence was obtained from an adult in good health. The CDR3 here is CASSQGGGTGELFF. DNA of the CDR3: TGCGCCAGCAGCCAAGGAGGGGGCACCGGGGAGCTGTTTTTT.